A single sample is the source of the 31 T cell receptor beta chains below, sequenced in a study of neurological immune-mediated disorders. TCRdb reprocessed the 5' RACE reads with MiXCR, giving one entry per CDR3 protein. There are about 80,000 distinct CDR3 sequences in the sample; approximately 6% occur only once, and roughly 8.6% lies in the top ten. Time point: longitudinal time-point 2. Sequenced sample: PBMCs. The source of these receptors is a woman aged 55-75 years with multiple sclerosis.

This clonotype has at least ten counts. The CDR3 sequence is CASSFGQVAYEQYF. In DNA, the CDR3 is TGTGCCAGCAGCTTCGGACAGGTTGCCTACGAGCAGTACTTC. This rearrangement joins TRBV7-2 to TRBJ2-7; TRBD1 matches 7 bases. Germline CDR1 is SGHTA and CDR2 is FQGNSA. Trimming at V came to 3 bases and at J to 2 bases, leaving 4 bases not matched to a gene. The CDR3 consists of 14 residues.

This clonotype was detected many times. V is TRBV10-3 and J is TRBJ2-7; D not certain. V was shortened by 2 bases and J by 3 bases, with 5 bases between the two germline ends. Germline V gene data show CDR1 as ENHRY and CDR2 as SYGVKD. The CDR3 has 12 residues. Here the CDR3 DNA reads TGTGCCATCAGTGAGGAGATCTACGAGCAGTACTTC. Its protein is CAISEEIYEQYF.

This clonotype appeared a few times. The chain links TRBV7-9 to TRBJ2-2, with 8 bases identical to TRBD1. The CDR3 is made up of 16 amino acids. Per germline, CDR1 SEHNR and CDR2 FQNEAQ (reference sequence). Unmatched junction bases numbered 4, after V lost 1 base and J lost 3 bases. The CDR3 nucleotides are TGTGCCAGCAGCTTAGGGACAGGGTTCTACACCGGGGAGCTGTTTTTT. It specifies CASSLGTGFYTGELFF.

Concerning this clonotype itself: Possible read error: a much larger clone is one base away. V is TRBV20-1 and J is TRBJ2-1; no firm D call. CDR1 is DFQATT, CDR2 SNEGSKA, per germline (reference sequence). The CDR3 length is 15 residues. CDR3 amino acids: CSSSSTRSSYNEQFF. CDR3 bases: TGCAGTTCTAGTTCGACTCGCAGCTCCTACAATGAGCAGTTCTTC.

This clonotype was found many times. V is TRBV3-1 and J is TRBJ2-6; the D gene is possibly TRBD2 (5 bases). The CDR3 is 16 amino acids. In germline, CDR1 is LGHDT, CDR2 YNNKEL (reference sequence). V was pared by 4 bases and J by 0 bases, with 10 bases between. CDR3 bases: TGTGCCAGCAGCCTCACGGGGAGCTCTGGGGCCAACGTCCTGACTTTC. Residues: CASSLTGSSGANVLTF.

This clonotype was found many times. The gene calls are TRBV5-1 and TRBJ2-5; D gene uncertain. The CDR3 runs to 14 residues. V lost 2 bases and J lost 0, with 8 bases in between. Germline assignment: CDR1 SGHRS and CDR2 YFSETQ. The CDR3 DNA sequence: TGCGCCAGCAGCTTTGATGGGTACCAAGAGACCCAGTACTTC. Protein product: CASSFDGYQETQYF.

This clonotype was seen repeatedly, ten times or more. The genes are TRBV12-3 or TRBV12-4 and TRBJ2-7, with 10 bases identical to TRBD2. V dropped 7 bases and J dropped 2; count of bases not matched to a gene: 5. The CDR3 totals 14 residues. The CDR3 is CASTSSGGTYEQYF. CDR3 nucleotides: TGTGCCAGCACTTCTAGCGGGGGAACCTACGAGCAGTACTTC.

The chain joins TRBV6-1 to TRBJ2-7; D is tentatively TRBD1 or TRBD2 (6 bases each). Trimming removed 3 bases at V and 5 bases at J, with 17 bases between. Germline V gives CDR1 MNHNS, CDR2 SASEGT. The CDR3 is 15 residues long. The CDR3 protein is CASSDRRQGTHEQYF. The CDR3 nucleotides read TGTGCCAGCAGTGATCGTCGGCAGGGGACTCACGAGCAGTACTTC.

In this sample, this clonotype turned up once. CDR3 loop: CASNNRQVGGELFF. CDR3 nucleotide sequence: TGTGCCAGCAATAACAGGCAGGTCGGCGGGGAGCTGTTTTTT. V and J are TRBV7-9 and TRBJ2-2; a weak D match, TRBD1 (5 bases). CDR3 length: 14 residues. V lost 7 bases and J lost 7, with 16 bases in between. The germline V gene encodes CDR1 SEHNR and CDR2 FQNEAQ (reference sequence).

This clonotype occurred many times. V and J are TRBV29-1 and TRBJ1-1, with no clear D. This CDR3 spans 14 amino acids. The germline V gene encodes CDR1 SQVTM and CDR2 ANQGSEA. V lost 3 bases and J lost 1, with 12 bases in between. CDR3 sequence reads: CSVDFRRANTEAFF. The CDR3 DNA is TGCAGCGTTGACTTTAGGAGAGCGAACACTGAAGCTTTCTTT.

This clonotype was counted many times. Here the CDR3 DNA reads TGCAGTGCGCCCGGGACCAAACACACCGGGGAGCTGTTTTTT. It specifies CSAPGTKHTGELFF. This chain joins TRBV20-1 and TRBJ2-2; D may correspond to TRBD1 or TRBD2 (5 bases each). V was clipped by 6 bases and J by 3 bases, with 14 bases between them. There are 14 residues in the CDR3. Germline-derived CDR1 and CDR2 are DFQATT and SNEGSKA (reference sequence).

Of note for this clonotype: The junction does not match germline at one end; this may be a read error. This chain joins TRBV7-7 and TRBJ2-1, with D tentatively TRBD1 (6 bases). The CDR3 is 14 residues long. Germline V lookup: CDR1 SSHAT, CDR2 FNYEAQ (reference sequence). This CDR3 is CASSPQQGLNEQFF. CDR3 bases: TGTGCTAGCAGCCCGCAACAGGGTCTCAATGAGCAGTTCTTC.

This clonotype was observed many times. This rearrangement joins TRBV5-1 to TRBJ2-7; D unresolved. The CDR3 contains 13 residues. V was cut by 4 bases and J by 2 bases, with 10 bases left in between. Germline assignment: CDR1 SGHRS and CDR2 YFSETQ. DNA for the CDR3: TGCGCCAGCAGCCCGGACGGAGCCTACGAGCAGTACTTC. Translating it yields CASSPDGAYEQYF.

This clonotype came up many times. V usage is TRBV2 and J usage is TRBJ2-7; D uncertain. Trimming pared 0 bases from V and 2 bases from J, leaving 14 bases between. Germline lookup yields CDR1 SNHLY and CDR2 FYNNEI. The CDR3 sequence is 16 residues long. Here the CDR3 reads CASSEALASLPYEQYF. CDR3 nucleotides: TGTGCCAGCAGTGAAGCGCTTGCCAGCTTGCCCTACGAGCAGTACTTC.

This clonotype was counted at least ten times. The chain carries TRBV28 and TRBJ2-1; 9 bases match TRBD1. The CDR3 is 17 residues long. Germline values: CDR1 MDHEN, CDR2 SYDVKM. Germline trimming cut 6 bases from V and 6 bases from J; bases unmatched to any gene: 15. The CDR3 region has the DNA TGTGCCAGCAGGAGCCGGGACAGGGTTCTCCCGAGCAATGAGCAGTTCTTC. The encoded protein is CASRSRDRVLPSNEQFF.

This clonotype came up many times. J is TRBJ2-7 and V is TRBV7-2; D tentatively reads TRBD1 or TRBD2 (7 bases each). Germline CDR1 and CDR2: SGHTA and FQGNSA. V shed 5 bases and J shed 0 bases, with 11 bases lying between them. This CDR3 is built from 14 residues. The CDR3 nucleotides read TGTGCCAGCAGCCAGGGGGGGAGCTCCTACGAGCAGTACTTC. This codes for CASSQGGSSYEQYF.

This clonotype was counted at least ten times. This rearrangement joins TRBV5-1 to TRBJ1-1; 8 bases map to TRBD1. V shed 0 bases, J shed 5 bases, and the junction held 12 bases outside the gene matches. Per the germline V gene, CDR1 is SGHRS and CDR2 is YFSETQ. CDR3 length: 17 amino acids. CDR3 residues: CASSLARQGRRETEAFF. The CDR3 DNA sequence: TGCGCCAGCAGCTTGGCCAGACAGGGGAGAAGAGAAACTGAAGCTTTCTTT.

In this sample, this clonotype turned up a few times. The rearrangement joins TRBV7-2 to TRBJ2-1; no clear D. In germline, CDR1 is SGHTA, CDR2 FQGNSA. The CDR3 runs to 13 residues. Trimming removed 1 base from V and 5 bases from J, with 6 bases in between. In nucleotides, the CDR3 is TGTGCCAGCAGCTTAGGTAGGAACAATGAGCAGTTCTTC. It codes for CASSLGRNNEQFF.

DNA of the CDR3: TGTGCCGGAGCAGAGAACTATGGCTACACCTTC. Residues: CAGAENYGYTF. The V gene is TRBV6-1, the J gene TRBJ1-2; D is unresolved. Germline V gives CDR1 MNHNS, CDR2 SASEGT. The length of the CDR3 is 11 residues. Trimming removed 11 bases at V and 2 bases at J, with 9 bases between.

The table lists this clonotype with many counts. V usage is TRBV9 and J usage is TRBJ2-7; 8 bases agree with TRBD2. There are 16 residues in the CDR3. Trimming took 4 bases from V and 0 from J; bases not matched to a gene: 9. Germline V gives CDR1 SGDLS, CDR2 YYNGEE. CDR3 in amino acids: CASSLRSGESSYEQYF. The CDR3 DNA reads as TGTGCCAGCAGCCTCCGTAGCGGGGAGAGCTCCTACGAGCAGTACTTC.

This clonotype was counted at least ten times. The chain recombines TRBV5-5 with TRBJ2-7; D perhaps matches TRBD1 (5 bases). The germline gives CDR1 SGHKS, CDR2 YYEKEE (reference sequence). This CDR3 is 15 amino acids long. Trimming took off 2 bases at V and 4 bases at J, with 16 bases between the two ends. CDR3 amino acids: CASSFPPAGIYEQYF. DNA for the CDR3: TGTGCCAGCAGCTTCCCCCCGGCAGGGATTTACGAGCAGTACTTC. Based on the CDR3 plus reference TRBV5-5 and TRBJ2-7, the full variable domain is DAGVTQSPTHLIKTRGQQVTLRCSPISGHKSVSWYQQVLGQGPQFIFQYYEKEERGRGNFPDRFSARQFPNYSSELNVNALLLGDSALYLCASSFPPAGIYEQYFGPGTRLTVT.

This clonotype occurred many times. The rearrangement joins TRBV5-8 to TRBJ2-7; 7 bases match TRBD1. The V gene end was trimmed by 0 bases and the J gene end by 5 bases; junction bases not matched to a gene: 8. The germline V gene has CDR1 SGHTS and CDR2 YDEGEE. The CDR3 is made up of 15 amino acids. The chain's CDR3 is CASSLGQGVKDEQYF. The CDR3 DNA sequence: TGTGCCAGCAGCTTGGGGCAGGGGGTTAAGGACGAGCAGTACTTC.

This clonotype was seen repeatedly, ten times or more. The rearrangement joins TRBV6-2 or TRBV6-3 to TRBJ2-1; the D call may be TRBD1 or TRBD2 (6 bases each). Looked up from germline, CDR1 is MNHEY and CDR2 is SVGEGT. V was shortened by 5 bases and J by 7 bases, with 18 bases between the two germline ends. The CDR3 has 15 amino acids. The chain's CDR3 is CASSNPRGPGNEQFF. For the CDR3, the DNA is TGTGCCAGCAGTAACCCACGGGGGCCGGGGAATGAGCAGTTCTTC.

This clonotype was detected ten times or more. The chain uses TRBV6-5 and TRBJ1-2; D perhaps matches TRBD1 (5 bases). Germline CDR1 is MNHEY and CDR2 is SVGAGI. V lost 0 bases to trimming and J lost 4 bases, with 6 bases between them. This CDR3 contains 13 residues. CDR3 nucleotide sequence: TGTGCCAGCAGTTACTCGACAGCCTATGGCTACACCTTC. It encodes CASSYSTAYGYTF.

This clonotype came up many times. The chain uses TRBV5-1 and TRBJ2-7; either TRBD1 or TRBD2 may fit D (6 bases each). Trimming shortened V by 2 bases and J by 3 bases, and 15 bases separated the two germline ends. This CDR3 is 15 amino acids long. Germline-derived CDR1 and CDR2 are SGHRS and YFSETQ. The CDR3 protein is CASSFPGGGIYEQYF. CDR3 DNA sequence: TGCGCCAGCAGCTTTCCCGGGGGCGGAATCTACGAGCAGTACTTC.

Only a few counts were recorded for this clonotype. This chain links TRBV12-3 or TRBV12-4 with TRBJ1-2, with 10 bases identical to TRBD1. After removal of 1 base from V and 5 bases from J, the junction contained 4 bases not matched to a gene. The CDR3 consists of 15 residues. This CDR3 reads CASSLGRTGGYGYTF. The CDR3 region has the DNA TGTGCCAGCAGTTTAGGTCGGACAGGGGGGTATGGCTACACCTTC.

This clonotype appeared many times. The chain recombines TRBV9 with TRBJ1-1; D remains unclear. V lost 5 bases to trimming and J lost 0 bases, with 11 bases between them. The CDR3 totals 14 residues. The germline CDR1 and CDR2 sequences are SGDLS and YYNGEE. CDR3 in amino acids: CASSARTVNTEAFF. Written as DNA, the CDR3 is TGTGCCAGCAGTGCCCGGACGGTGAACACTGAAGCTTTCTTT. Filled out from reference TRBV9 and TRBJ1-1, the complete variable domain reads DSGVTQTPKHLITATGQRVTLRCSPRSGDLSVYWYQQSLDQGLQFLIQYYNGEERAKGNILERFSAQQFPDLHSELNLSSLELGDSALYFCASSARTVNTEAFFGQGTRLTVV.

This clonotype was seen ten or more times. This sequence joins TRBV27 and TRBJ2-1; TRBD2 might be the D (7 bases). In germline, CDR1 is MNHEY, CDR2 SMNVEV (reference sequence). This CDR3 is built from 13 residues. V shed 2 bases and J shed 6 bases, with 8 bases lying between them. The CDR3 DNA follows: TGTGCCAGCAGTTTAAGGGGGGGCAATGAGCAGTTCTTC. This codes for CASSLRGGNEQFF.

This clonotype was picked up many times. V and J are TRBV5-1 and TRBJ1-1; D is undetermined. There are 14 residues in the CDR3. The germline V gene encodes CDR1 SGHRS and CDR2 YFSETQ. Trimming shortened V by 0 bases and J by 4 bases, and 10 bases separated the two germline ends. This CDR3 is CASSLAPGRTEAFF. The DNA of the CDR3 is TGCGCCAGCAGCTTGGCCCCGGGTCGCACTGAAGCTTTCTTT.

This clonotype showed up just a few times. This chain links TRBV7-9 with TRBJ2-2; 7 nucleotides agree with TRBD1. V shed 8 bases, J shed 4 bases, and the junction held 4 bases outside the gene matches. The germline CDR1 and CDR2 sequences are SEHNR and FQNEAQ (reference sequence). The CDR3 is 13 amino acids. In nucleotides, the CDR3 is TGTGCCAGCGACAGGGACAGCACCGGGGAGCTGTTTTTT. Translation gives CASDRDSTGELFF.

This clonotype counts as medium-sized. The CDR3 bases are TGCGCCAGCAGCTTGGAGGGTAGCCCCACAGATACGCAGTATTTT. Its translation: CASSLEGSPTDTQYF. The chain couples TRBV5-1 to TRBJ2-3; D uncertain. This CDR3 has 15 residues. Per the germline V gene, CDR1 is SGHRS and CDR2 is YFSETQ. Trimming cost V 0 bases and J 2 bases, with 10 bases left between them.